The clone carrying this TCR beta chain was seen a few times. Its target is unknown. The sample is drawn from a study of T cell repertoires in aging, cancer and after chemotherapy. Study-level information: Over several months to years, re-sampled healthy donor repertoires clearly shared clones.

Germline CDR1 GTSNPN, CDR2 SVGIG (reference sequence). V was pared by 1 base and J by 5 bases, with 14 bases between. CDR3 size: 14 residues. A mixed TRB-A/B primer pool amplified rearranged TRB by multiplex touch-down PCR. TCRdb fed the multiplex PCR reads into MiXCR, producing one record per CDR3 protein. Of about 6,000 distinct CDR3 sequences in the sample, 38% were seen once. Amplification of TCR beta used genomic DNA extracted from peripheral blood. Findings and caveats of the study: Median generation probability rose over the chemotherapy interval in each cancer cohort, suggesting rebound thymic output.

This chain links TRBV30 with TRBJ1-2; D remains unclear. The TCR originated in a human donor in good health. Sequencing was performed on blood. The CDR3 DNA reads TGTGCCTGGAGTGCCGTGGAGAAAGGGTATGGCTACACCTTC. Amino acid sequence: CAWSAVEKGYGYTF.